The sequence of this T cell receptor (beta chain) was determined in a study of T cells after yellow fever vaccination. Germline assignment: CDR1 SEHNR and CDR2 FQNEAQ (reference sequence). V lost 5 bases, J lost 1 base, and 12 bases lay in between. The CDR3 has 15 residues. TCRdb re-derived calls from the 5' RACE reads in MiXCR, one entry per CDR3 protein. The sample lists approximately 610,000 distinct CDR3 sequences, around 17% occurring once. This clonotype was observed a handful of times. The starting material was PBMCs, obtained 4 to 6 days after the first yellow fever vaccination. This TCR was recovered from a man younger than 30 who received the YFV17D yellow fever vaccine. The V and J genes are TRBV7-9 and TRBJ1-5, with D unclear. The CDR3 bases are TGTGCCAGCAGCGACTCGACAAGCAGCAATCAGCCCCAGCATTTT. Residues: CASSDSTSSNQPQHF.